A single sample gave rise to the 10 T cell receptor beta chains below, sequenced in a study of control samples from healthy donors and cancer patients. Here immunoSEQ multiplex PCR was the method, and the copy in TCRdb shows in-frame clones only, minus some. The data contain tens of thousands of clones, approximately 94% of them singletons. The sequencing input was blood. The receptors here all came from a young man in good health.

The V and J genes are TRBV19 and TRBJ2-7, with 7 bases aligning to TRBD1. Germline assignment: CDR1 LNHDA and CDR2 SQIVND (reference sequence). The CDR3 contains 14 residues. Trimming cost V 4 bases and J 2 bases; bases outside gene matches: 5. As DNA, the CDR3 is TGTGCCAGTAGTAGCTTCGGACAGGCCTACGAGCAGTACTTC. This translates into CASSSFGQAYEQYF.

V and J are TRBV5-5 and TRBJ1-1; 7 nucleotides match TRBD1. Germline values: CDR1 SGHKS, CDR2 YYEKEE (reference sequence). V dropped 3 bases and J dropped 1; count of bases not matched to a gene: 3. The CDR3 covers 14 residues. The CDR3 nucleotides read TGTGCCAGCAGCTGGGGGACAGAGAACACTGAAGCTTTCTTT. It yields the protein CASSWGTENTEAFF.

This sequence joins TRBV5-4 and TRBJ1-2; 7 bases are shared with TRBD1. This CDR3 contains 13 residues. Germline V lookup: CDR1 SGHNT, CDR2 YYREEE (reference sequence). Trimming cost V 4 bases and J 6 bases; bases outside gene matches: 6. CDR3 sequence: CASSLQGGDGYTF. In DNA form, the CDR3 reads TGTGCCAGCAGCCTCCAGGGGGGCGATGGCTACACCTTC.

This clone was detected only a few times. V and J are TRBV5-4 and TRBJ2-1; TRBD1 agrees at 8 bases. The CDR3 covers 16 residues. CDR1 is SGHNT, CDR2 YYREEE, per germline (reference sequence). V lost 4 bases, J lost 2 bases, and 8 bases stayed unmatched. For the CDR3, the DNA is TGTGCCAGCAGCCCAGGACAGGGAGGAACCTACAATGAGCAGTTCTTC. Its translation is CASSPGQGGTYNEQFF.

V is TRBV9 and J is TRBJ1-1, with 10 bases fitting TRBD1. Trimming took 2 bases from V and 4 from J; bases not matched to a gene: 5. The CDR3 sequence is 15 residues long. Germline loops: CDR1 SGDLS, CDR2 YYNGEE. CDR3: CASSVAGTGVTEAFF. The CDR3 coding sequence is TGTGCCAGCAGCGTCGCTGGGACAGGGGTCACTGAAGCTTTCTTT.

This chain connects TRBV6-5 to TRBJ1-2; 7 nucleotides agree with TRBD1. Germline V gene lookup returns CDR1 MNHEY and CDR2 SVGAGI. This CDR3 spans 13 amino acids. The V gene end was trimmed by 0 bases and the J gene end by 9 bases; junction bases not matched to a gene: 4. CDR3 region: CASSYSTGSSYTF. The CDR3 region has the DNA TGTGCCAGCAGTTACTCGACAGGGAGTAGCTACACCTTC.

The CDR3 DNA is TGTGCCAGCAGTCGGGGGGACACAGATACGCAGTATTTT. It specifies CASSRGDTDTQYF. This chain connects TRBV7-2 to TRBJ2-3, with 7 positions matching TRBD2. CDR3 length equals 13 residues. The trim removed 6 bases at V and 2 bases at J, leaving 2 bases unmatched. Germline V gives CDR1 SGHTA, CDR2 FQGNSA.

The genes are TRBV7-2 and TRBJ2-1; TRBD2 aligns across 7 bases. The germline V gene encodes CDR1 SGHTA and CDR2 FQGNSA. This CDR3 has 14 residues. The V segment lost 5 bases and the J segment 5 bases; nucleotides outside the gene matches: 6. The CDR3 sequence: CASSGGVMNNEQFF. The CDR3 region has the DNA TGTGCCAGCAGCGGGGGGGTCATGAACAATGAGCAGTTCTTC.

The chain is built from TRBV30 and TRBJ1-1, with a weak D call TRBD1 (5 bases). Looked up from germline, CDR1 is GTSNPN and CDR2 is SVGIG (reference sequence). The V gene lost 4 bases and the J gene lost 6 bases, with 15 bases spanning the gap. The CDR3 is made up of 13 amino acids. CDR3: CAWTSLGVAEAFF. The CDR3 DNA sequence: TGTGCCTGGACTTCCCTGGGGGTCGCTGAAGCTTTCTTT.

The rearrangement links TRBV6-5 to TRBJ1-2; D perhaps matches TRBD1 (6 bases). Trimming removed 7 bases from V and 3 bases from J, with 12 bases in between. This CDR3 spans 13 amino acids. The germline V gene has CDR1 MNHEY and CDR2 SVGAGI. CDR3 region: CASTLGGYYGYTF. Here the CDR3 DNA reads TGTGCCAGCACCTTAGGGGGTTACTATGGCTACACCTTC.